The clone carrying this TCR beta chain was counted a single time. Its matching antigen is unknown. Generated by immunoSEQ multiplex PCR, the TCRdb table keeps only in-frame clones and is missing some. The sample lists about 850 clones; around 50% were seen once. CDR3 length: 14 amino acids. V lost 0 bases and J lost 5, with 9 bases in between. In germline, CDR1 is SGHNT, CDR2 YYREEE (reference sequence). The data originate from a study of tissue T cells after allogeneic stem cell transplantation. The study's findings and limits: Across patients, clones rarely overlapped, yet motif clusters were shared tissue-specifically. Within patients, tissue anatomy strongly shaped TCR repertoire composition.

Sequences were derived from blood, sampled at autopsy. The sequence came from a female patient between 40 and 75 years old with steroid-refractory graft-versus-host disease after an allogeneic stem cell transplant. Some T cells may trace back to the graft donor. The V and J genes are TRBV5-4 and TRBJ1-5; a possible D gene is TRBD1 (5 bases). CDR3 in amino acids: CASSLDPRDQPQHF. The CDR3 region has the DNA TGTGCCAGCAGCTTGGACCCCAGGGATCAGCCCCAGCATTTT.